A single sample is the source of the 12 T cell receptor beta chains below, sequenced in a study of T cells after yellow fever vaccination. TCRdb redid the calling of the 5' RACE reads with MiXCR, one entry per CDR3 protein. The sample consists of 450,000 to 550,000 distinct CDR3 sequences, about a fifth of them appearing once. This specimen was PBMCs, taken more than 20 days after the first yellow fever vaccination. These receptors all stem from a man in his late teens or twenties who received the YFV17D yellow fever vaccine.

This clonotype has more than one count but fewer than ten. DNA for the CDR3: TGTGCCAGCACCTACCGCCAGGGCGGGGAGCTGTTTTTT. Translated, it gives CASTYRQGGELFF. The chain uses TRBV2 and TRBJ2-2, with D possibly matching TRBD1 (5 bases). Trimming stripped 7 bases from V and 7 bases from J, with 13 bases between. Germline lookup yields CDR1 SNHLY and CDR2 FYNNEI. CDR3 length equals 13 residues. Supplemented by reference TRBV2 and TRBJ2-2, the full variable domain reads EPEVTQTPSHQVTQMGQEVILRCVPISNHLYFYWYRQILGQKVEFLVSFYNNEISEKSEIFDDQFSVERPDGSNFTLKIRSTKLEDSAMYFCASTYRQGGELFFGEGSRLTVL.

The chain recombines TRBV6-2 or TRBV6-3 with TRBJ2-7; no reliable D call. The CDR3 spans 14 residues. Germline CDR1 MNHEY, CDR2 SVGEGT. The ends were cut back, 2 bases at V and 2 bases at J, with 10 bases in the middle. The DNA of the CDR3 is TGTGCCAGCAGTTACGTTGGTGTTCCCTACGAGCAGTACTTC. Translating it yields CASSYVGVPYEQYF.

This chain uses TRBV5-1 with TRBJ2-5; D is perhaps TRBD2 (6 bases). Germline V gives CDR1 SGHRS, CDR2 YFSETQ. This CDR3 is built from 15 residues. Between the trimmed V and J ends, which lost 4 bases and 4 bases, there was a span of 17 bases. The CDR3 protein is CASSGGVARTETQYF. CDR3 in DNA: TGCGCCAGCAGCGGCGGGGTCGCCCGTACAGAGACCCAGTACTTC.

This clonotype came up once. V and J are TRBV7-2 and TRBJ2-2; tentatively, D is TRBD1 (5 bases). Trimming left V 1 base short and J 4 bases short, with 10 bases between. From germline, CDR1 is SGHTA and CDR2 FQGNSA. The CDR3 sequence is 15 residues long. The CDR3 DNA follows: TGTGCCAGCAGCTTAGAGGGGCTCGGCACCGGGGAGCTGTTTTTT. Protein product: CASSLEGLGTGELFF.

This clonotype has a handful of counts. The chain has TRBV27 and TRBJ2-5; 11 bases are a match to TRBD2. CDR3 size: 15 residues. Germline V lookup: CDR1 MNHEY, CDR2 SMNVEV (reference sequence). V shed 7 bases and J 3 bases; nucleotides not matched to a gene: 7. CDR3 sequence (DNA): TGTGCCAGCACGGGGTTAGCGGGGGGGGAAGAGACCCAGTACTTC. Amino acid sequence: CASTGLAGGEETQYF.

This sequence joins TRBV4-1 and TRBJ1-5, with 7 bases that match TRBD1. With V trimmed by 1 base and J by 6 bases, 6 bases remained unmatched. Per germline, CDR1 MGHRA and CDR2 YSYEKL. The CDR3 contains 15 residues. The CDR3 nucleotides read TGCGCCAGCAGCCAAGGACAGGGAATCGGTCAGCCCCAGCATTTT. This codes for CASSQGQGIGQPQHF.

The chain is built from TRBV20-1 and TRBJ2-2; maybe TRBD2 (6 bases). Trimming removed 7 bases from V and 2 bases from J, with 14 bases in between. There are 14 residues in the CDR3. CDR1 and CDR2 (germline): DFQATT, SNEGSKA (reference sequence). CDR3 in amino acids: CSVAGTVNTGELFF. CDR3 bases: TGCAGTGTCGCGGGGACGGTCAACACCGGGGAGCTGTTTTTT.

This clonotype was observed at least ten times. The rearrangement uses TRBV6-4 and TRBJ2-3, with a possible D match to TRBD1 (5 bases). CDR3 length equals 13 residues. Trimming took 2 bases from V and 2 from J, leaving 5 bases between them. Germline loops: CDR1 MRHNA, CDR2 SNTAGT. CDR3 DNA sequence: TGTGCCAGCAGTGACGGGGCCACAGATACGCAGTATTTT. This translates into CASSDGATDTQYF.

Turning to this clonotype: A much larger clone differs by one base, so this may be a read error. This rearrangement joins TRBV9 to TRBJ1-5; D uncertain. CDR1 is SGDLS, CDR2 YYNGEE, per germline. Trimming cost V 0 bases and J 3 bases, with 4 bases left between them. The CDR3 sequence is 13 residues long. As DNA, the CDR3 is TGTGCCAGCAGCGTAGGGAACAATCAGCCCCAGCATTTT. It codes for CASSVGNNQPQHF.

This chain connects TRBV4-1 to TRBJ2-7, with D perhaps matching TRBD1 (6 bases). The CDR3 is made up of 16 amino acids. The germline V gene has CDR1 MGHRA and CDR2 YSYEKL. V lost 0 bases and J lost 0, with 12 bases in between. CDR3 sequence (DNA): TGCGCCAGCAGCCAAGAGTTCTCGGACAGCTCCTACGAGCAGTACTTC. This encodes CASSQEFSDSSYEQYF.

The chain is built from TRBV4-1 and TRBJ2-7; possibly TRBD1 or TRBD2 for D (6 bases each). The ends were cut back, 4 bases at V and 2 bases at J, with 15 bases in the middle. This CDR3 spans 15 amino acids. Germline CDR1 reads MGHRA; CDR2 reads YSYEKL. CDR3 sequence (DNA): TGCGCCAGCAGCCGTAGACAGGCGGGGACCTACGAGCAGTACTTC. It is translated as CASSRRQAGTYEQYF.

This sequence joins TRBV10-3 and TRBJ2-5; 10 bases fit TRBD2. The V gene's germline CDR1 is ENHRY and CDR2 SYGVKD. V shed 0 bases, J shed 7 bases, and the junction held 5 bases outside the gene matches. The CDR3 totals 15 residues. The CDR3 nucleotides are TGTGCCATCAGTGAGTCGAGCGGGGGGGCCGGGACCCAGTACTTC. As protein: CAISESSGGAGTQYF.